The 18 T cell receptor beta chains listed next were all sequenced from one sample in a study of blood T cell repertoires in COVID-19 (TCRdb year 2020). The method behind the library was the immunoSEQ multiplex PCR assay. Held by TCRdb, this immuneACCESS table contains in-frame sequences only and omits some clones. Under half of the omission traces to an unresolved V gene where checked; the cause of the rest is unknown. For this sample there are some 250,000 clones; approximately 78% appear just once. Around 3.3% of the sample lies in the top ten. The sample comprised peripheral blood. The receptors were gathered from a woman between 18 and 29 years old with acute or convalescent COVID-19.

The CDR3 bases are TGCGCCAGCAGCGAACGACTAGCGGGAGGGCCCCATGAGCAGTTCTTC. Protein: CASSERLAGGPHEQFF. This chain uses TRBV5-1 with TRBJ2-1, with 14 bases identical to TRBD2. The junction had 8 bases not matched to a gene; V was cut back by 4 bases and J by 8 bases. The CDR3 covers 16 residues. CDR1 is SGHRS, CDR2 YFSETQ, per germline.

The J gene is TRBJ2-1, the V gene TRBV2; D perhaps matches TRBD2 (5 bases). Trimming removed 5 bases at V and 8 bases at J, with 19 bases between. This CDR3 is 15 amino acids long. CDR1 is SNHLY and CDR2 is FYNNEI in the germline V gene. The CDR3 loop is CASSLRSGIRDEQFF. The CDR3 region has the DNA TGTGCCAGCAGTCTTCGGTCGGGGATCCGGGATGAGCAGTTCTTC.

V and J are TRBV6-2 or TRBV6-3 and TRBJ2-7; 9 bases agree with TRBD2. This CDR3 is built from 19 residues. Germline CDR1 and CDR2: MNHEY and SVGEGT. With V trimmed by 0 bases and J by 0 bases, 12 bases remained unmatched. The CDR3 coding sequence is TGTGCCAGCAGTTACTCAAAGTTGGCGAGGACTAGCGCCTCCTACGAGCAGTACTTC. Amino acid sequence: CASSYSKLARTSASYEQYF.

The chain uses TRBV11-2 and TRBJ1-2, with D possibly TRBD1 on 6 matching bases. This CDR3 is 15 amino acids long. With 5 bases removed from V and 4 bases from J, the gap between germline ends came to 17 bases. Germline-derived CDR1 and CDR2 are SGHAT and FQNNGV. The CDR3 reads CASSHAGARIYGYTF. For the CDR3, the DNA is TGTGCCAGCAGCCACGCGGGGGCTAGGATCTATGGCTACACCTTC.

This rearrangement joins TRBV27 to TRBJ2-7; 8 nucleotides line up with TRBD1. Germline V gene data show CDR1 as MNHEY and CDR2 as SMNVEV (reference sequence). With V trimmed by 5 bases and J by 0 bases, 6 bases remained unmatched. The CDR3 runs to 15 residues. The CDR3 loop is CASSLRGPSSYEQYF. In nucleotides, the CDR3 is TGTGCCAGCAGTCTCAGGGGGCCGAGCTCCTACGAGCAGTACTTC.

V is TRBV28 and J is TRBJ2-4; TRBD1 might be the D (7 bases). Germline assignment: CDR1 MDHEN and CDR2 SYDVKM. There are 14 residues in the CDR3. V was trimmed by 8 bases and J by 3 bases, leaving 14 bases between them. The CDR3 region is CASQAGGGKNIQYF. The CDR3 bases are TGTGCCAGCCAGGCAGGGGGAGGCAAAAACATTCAGTACTTC.

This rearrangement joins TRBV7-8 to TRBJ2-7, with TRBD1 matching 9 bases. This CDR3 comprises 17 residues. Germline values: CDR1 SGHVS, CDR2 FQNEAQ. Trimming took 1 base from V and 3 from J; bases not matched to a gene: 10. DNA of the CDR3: TGTGCCAGCAGCTTAGGACATTTGGGACAGGGTGGCTACGAGCAGTACTTC. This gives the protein CASSLGHLGQGGYEQYF.

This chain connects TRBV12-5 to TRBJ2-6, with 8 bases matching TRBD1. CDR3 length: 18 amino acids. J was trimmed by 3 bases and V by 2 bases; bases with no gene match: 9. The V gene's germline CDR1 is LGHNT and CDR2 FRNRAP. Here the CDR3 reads CASGLSRTGSDGANVLTF. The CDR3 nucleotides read TGTGCTAGTGGTTTGTCCCGGACAGGGTCTGATGGGGCCAACGTCCTGACTTTC.

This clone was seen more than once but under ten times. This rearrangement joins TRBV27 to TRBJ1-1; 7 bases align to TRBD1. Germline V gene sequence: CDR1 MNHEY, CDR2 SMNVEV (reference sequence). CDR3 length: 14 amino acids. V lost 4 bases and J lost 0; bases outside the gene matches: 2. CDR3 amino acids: CASSSTGLNTEAFF. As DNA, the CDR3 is TGTGCCAGCAGTTCGACAGGGTTGAACACTGAAGCTTTCTTT.

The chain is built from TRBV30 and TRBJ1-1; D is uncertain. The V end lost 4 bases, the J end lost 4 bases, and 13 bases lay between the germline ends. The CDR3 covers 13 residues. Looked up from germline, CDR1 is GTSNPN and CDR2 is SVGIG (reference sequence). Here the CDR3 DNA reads TGTGCCTGGATCTCAGGTCGAGCCACTGAAGCTTTCTTT. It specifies CAWISGRATEAFF.

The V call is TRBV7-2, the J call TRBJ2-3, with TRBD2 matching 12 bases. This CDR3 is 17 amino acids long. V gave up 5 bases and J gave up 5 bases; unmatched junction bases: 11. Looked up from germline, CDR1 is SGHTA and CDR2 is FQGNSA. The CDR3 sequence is CASSPDASGRAIDTQYF. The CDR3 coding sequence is TGTGCCAGCAGCCCAGACGCTAGCGGGAGGGCCATAGATACGCAGTATTTT.

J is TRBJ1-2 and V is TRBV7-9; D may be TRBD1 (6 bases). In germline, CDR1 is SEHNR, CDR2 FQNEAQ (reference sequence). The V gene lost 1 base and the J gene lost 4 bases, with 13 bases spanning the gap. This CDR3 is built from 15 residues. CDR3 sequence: CASSLGVAGAYGYTF. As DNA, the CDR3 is TGTGCCAGCAGCTTAGGAGTGGCAGGGGCCTATGGCTACACCTTC.

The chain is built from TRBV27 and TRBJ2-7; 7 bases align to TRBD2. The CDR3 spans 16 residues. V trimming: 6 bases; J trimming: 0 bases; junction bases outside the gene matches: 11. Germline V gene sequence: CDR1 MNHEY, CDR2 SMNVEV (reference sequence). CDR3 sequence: CASRGLGSGSSYEQYF. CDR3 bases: TGTGCCAGCAGAGGACTAGGCTCCGGGAGCTCCTACGAGCAGTACTTC.

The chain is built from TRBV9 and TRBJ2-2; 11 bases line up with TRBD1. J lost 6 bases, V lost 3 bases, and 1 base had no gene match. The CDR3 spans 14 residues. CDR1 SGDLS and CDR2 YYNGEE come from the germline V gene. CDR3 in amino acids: CASSGGQGAGELFF. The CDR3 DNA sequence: TGTGCCAGCAGCGGGGGACAGGGGGCCGGGGAGCTGTTTTTT. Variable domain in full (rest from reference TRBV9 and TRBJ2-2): DSGVTQTPKHLITATGQRVTLRCSPRSGDLSVYWYQQSLDQGLQFLIQYYNGEERAKGNILERFSAQQFPDLHSELNLSSLELGDSALYFCASSGGQGAGELFFGEGSRLTVL.

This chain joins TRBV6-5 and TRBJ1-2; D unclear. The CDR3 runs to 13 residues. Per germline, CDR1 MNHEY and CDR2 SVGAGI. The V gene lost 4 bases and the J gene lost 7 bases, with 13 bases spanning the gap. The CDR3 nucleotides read TGTGCCAGCAGTTCCGGCACAACTATTGGCTACACCTTC. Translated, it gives CASSSGTTIGYTF.

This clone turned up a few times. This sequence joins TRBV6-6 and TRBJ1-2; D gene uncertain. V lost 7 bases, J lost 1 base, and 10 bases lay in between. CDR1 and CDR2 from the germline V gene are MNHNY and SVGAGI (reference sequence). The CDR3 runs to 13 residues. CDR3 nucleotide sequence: TGTGCCAGCATGGGCGGGGTTAACTATGGCTACACCTTC. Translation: CASMGGVNYGYTF.

CDR3 bases: TGTGCCAGTAGTATAGCGGGCTATGGCTACACCTTC. Protein: CASSIAGYGYTF. This chain links TRBV19 with TRBJ1-2; D unclear. The V gene lost 1 base and the J gene lost 4 bases, with 4 bases spanning the gap. The CDR3 length is 12 residues. Germline assignment: CDR1 LNHDA and CDR2 SQIVND (reference sequence).

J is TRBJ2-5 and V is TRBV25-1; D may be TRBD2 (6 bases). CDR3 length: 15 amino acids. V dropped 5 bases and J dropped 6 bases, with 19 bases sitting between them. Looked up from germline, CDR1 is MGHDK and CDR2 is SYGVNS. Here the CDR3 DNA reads TGTGCCAGCAGTTCGAATTTAGCGGCTAGCAAGACCCAGTACTTC. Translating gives CASSSNLAASKTQYF.